The 10 T cell receptor beta chains below come from one sample, sequenced in a study of CD8 T cells in Susac syndrome. An input of about 0.5 to 1 ug of RNA was subjected to reverse transcription using random hexamers. MiXCR, applied by TCRdb to the immunoSEQ multiplex PCR reads, yields one record per CDR3 protein. The data show 65,000 to 80,000 distinct CDR3 sequences, with more than 85% seen just once and 0.5% held by the top ten. Sequences were obtained from CD8+ T cells from PBMCs. These receptors all stem from a human donor with multiple sclerosis.

The chain uses TRBV28 and TRBJ2-7; no clear D gene. V was pared by 3 bases and J by 1 base, with 10 bases between. Germline CDR1 is MDHEN and CDR2 is SYDVKM. The CDR3 is made up of 14 amino acids. The CDR3 nucleotides read TGTGCCAGCAGTTTTATTAGCCCTTCCTACGAGCAGTACTTC. It translates to CASSFISPSYEQYF. Variable domain in full (rest from reference TRBV28 and TRBJ2-7): DVKVTQSSRYLVKRTGEKVFLECVQDMDHENMFWYRQDPGLGLRLIYFSYDVKMKEKGDIPEGYSVSREKKERFSLILESASTNQTSMYLCASSFISPSYEQYFGPGTRLTVT.

This sequence joins TRBV11-2 and TRBJ1-5, with D perhaps TRBD1 (5 bases). From germline, CDR1 is SGHAT and CDR2 FQNNGV. The CDR3 is 15 residues long. Trimming pared 1 base from V and 7 bases from J, leaving 14 bases between. The CDR3 loop reads CASSLAAGMEQPQHF. In DNA, the CDR3 is TGTGCCAGCAGCTTAGCGGCAGGGATGGAACAGCCCCAGCATTTT.

This sequence joins TRBV3-1 and TRBJ1-1; no reliable D call. The V end lost 2 bases, the J end lost 3 bases, and 13 bases lay between the germline ends. The CDR3 totals 15 residues. Germline V CDR1 and CDR2: LGHDT, YNNKEL (reference sequence). The CDR3 DNA follows: TGTGCCAGCAGCCAAATCCCCGGAGGTGACACTGAAGCTTTCTTT. It yields the protein CASSQIPGGDTEAFF. Together with reference TRBV3-1 and TRBJ1-1, the CDR3 gives the full variable domain: DTAVSQTPKYLVTQMGNDKSIKCEQNLGHDTMYWYKQDSKKFLKIMFSYNNKELIINETVPNRFSPKSPDKAHLNLHINSLELGDSAVYFCASSQIPGGDTEAFFGQGTRLTVV.

The chain couples TRBV4-3 to TRBJ2-1; 10 nucleotides align to TRBD2. J gave up 6 bases and V 0 bases, and 8 bases lay outside the gene matches. Germline CDR1 reads LGHNA; CDR2 reads YSLEER. This CDR3 has 17 amino acids. CDR3 nucleotides: TGCGCCAGCAGCCAAGAAACTAGCGGGACCTGGCCCAATGAGCAGTTCTTC. Translated, it gives CASSQETSGTWPNEQFF.

This clonotype was seen a single time. The chain carries TRBV24-1 and TRBJ2-1; no firm D call. CDR3 length: 11 residues. V dropped 9 bases and J dropped 10 bases, with 12 bases sitting between them. Looked up from germline, CDR1 is KGHDR and CDR2 is SFDVKD. CDR3 DNA: TGTGCCACCGCCTCTTTCGGGGAGCAGTTCTTC. It translates to CATASFGEQFF.

J is TRBJ2-5 and V is TRBV6-1, with a weak D call TRBD2 (5 bases). This CDR3 contains 14 residues. Per germline, CDR1 MNHNS and CDR2 SASEGT. The V gene lost 7 bases and the J gene lost 5 bases, with 17 bases spanning the gap. CDR3 DNA sequence: TGTGCCAGCATGAATAGCCTGGGGAGCGAGACCCAGTACTTC. Translated: CASMNSLGSETQYF.

The chain carries TRBV10-3 and TRBJ2-1, with D perhaps assigned TRBD1 or TRBD2 (5 bases each). Germline V gene data show CDR1 as ENHRY and CDR2 as SYGVKD. Deletions cut 7 bases from V and 6 bases from J, with 19 bases between. This CDR3 region has 15 residues. This CDR3 is CAITHSGTRGNEQFF. The CDR3 region has the DNA TGTGCCATCACTCATTCCGGGACCCGGGGCAATGAGCAGTTCTTC.

This chain uses TRBV19 with TRBJ2-5; TRBD2 might be the D (5 bases). Per the germline V gene, CDR1 is LNHDA and CDR2 is SQIVND (reference sequence). This CDR3 region has 14 residues. Trimming left V 4 bases short and J 5 bases short, with 14 bases between. The CDR3 here is CASSTPSSAETQYF. DNA for the CDR3: TGTGCCAGTAGTACACCTAGCTCGGCGGAGACCCAGTACTTC.

The J gene is TRBJ1-5, the V gene TRBV30; D is unresolved. V lost 1 base to trimming and J lost 4 bases, with 11 bases between them. There are 14 residues in the CDR3. The germline V gene encodes CDR1 GTSNPN and CDR2 SVGIG (reference sequence). In nucleotides, the CDR3 is TGTGCCTGGAGTGCCGGACGGGGTAATCAGCCCCAGCATTTT. Protein product: CAWSAGRGNQPQHF.

This rearrangement joins TRBV20-1 to TRBJ2-7; 7 bases match TRBD1. With 0 bases clipped from V and 3 bases from J, the junction kept 5 bases outside the gene matches. The CDR3 sequence is 14 residues long. Germline V CDR1 and CDR2: DFQATT, SNEGSKA (reference sequence). DNA for the CDR3: TGCAGTGCTAGAGATCGAGACAGGGTCTACGAGCAGTACTTC. Translated, it gives CSARDRDRVYEQYF.